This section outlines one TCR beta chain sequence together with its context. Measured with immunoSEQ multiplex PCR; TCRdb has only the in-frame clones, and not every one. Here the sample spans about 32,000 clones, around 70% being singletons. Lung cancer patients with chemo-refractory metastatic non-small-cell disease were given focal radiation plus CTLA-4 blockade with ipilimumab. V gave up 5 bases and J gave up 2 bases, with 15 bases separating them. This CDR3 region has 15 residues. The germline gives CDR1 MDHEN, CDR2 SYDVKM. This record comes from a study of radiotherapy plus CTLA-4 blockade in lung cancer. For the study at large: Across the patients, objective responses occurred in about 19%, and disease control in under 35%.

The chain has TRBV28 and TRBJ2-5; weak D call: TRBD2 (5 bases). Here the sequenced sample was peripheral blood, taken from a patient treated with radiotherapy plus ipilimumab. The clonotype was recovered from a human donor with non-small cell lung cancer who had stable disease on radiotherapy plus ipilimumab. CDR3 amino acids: CASSTRDTNQETQYF. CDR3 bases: TGTGCCAGCAGTACCCGGGATACAAATCAAGAGACCCAGTACTTC. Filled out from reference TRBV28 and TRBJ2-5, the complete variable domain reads DVKVTQSSRYLVKRTGEKVFLECVQDMDHENMFWYRQDPGLGLRLIYFSYDVKMKEKGDIPEGYSVSREKKERFSLILESASTNQTSMYLCASSTRDTNQETQYFGPGTRLLVL.